This T cell receptor (beta chain) was captured by sequencing in a study of shared clonotypes between healthy human individuals. Whole-study results and caveats: The researchers took only blood, and tissue repertoires probably look different.

Concerning this clone: Its antigen is not known.

Clones were read by immunoSEQ multiplex PCR, and TCRdb kept only the in-frame ones, dropping some. Of roughly 530,000 clones in the sample, 95% to 97% are singletons; the top ten hold about 0.064%. The germline V gene encodes CDR1 SGHVS and CDR2 FQNEAQ. Trimming cost V 2 bases and J 7 bases; bases outside gene matches: 7. The CDR3 is 17 amino acids. This sequence was found in a woman under 40 in good health. The sequencing sample was made of naive CD4+ T cells sorted from blood. As for subset: CD45RA+ positively selected. V and J are TRBV7-8 and TRBJ2-1; 14 positions agree with TRBD2. CDR3 amino acids: CASSLSRTSGRRNEQFF. CDR3 coding DNA: TGTGCCAGCAGCTTATCCCGGACTAGCGGGAGGAGGAATGAGCAGTTCTTC.